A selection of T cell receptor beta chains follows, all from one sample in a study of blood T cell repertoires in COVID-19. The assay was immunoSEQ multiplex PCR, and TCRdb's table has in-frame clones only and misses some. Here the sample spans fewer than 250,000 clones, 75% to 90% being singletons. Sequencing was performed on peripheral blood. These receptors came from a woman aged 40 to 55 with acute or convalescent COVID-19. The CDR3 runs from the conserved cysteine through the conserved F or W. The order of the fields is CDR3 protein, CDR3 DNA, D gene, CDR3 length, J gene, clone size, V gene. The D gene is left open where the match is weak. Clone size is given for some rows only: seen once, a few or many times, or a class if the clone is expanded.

CASRPGEKLFF	TGTGCCAGCAGGCCGGGGGAAAAACTGTTTTTT	NA	11	TRBJ1-4	NA	TRBV2
CASSWGTSGGQETQYF	TGTGCCAGCAGCTGGGGGACTAGCGGGGGACAAGAGACCCAGTACTTC	TRBD2	16	TRBJ2-5	NA	TRBV5-6
CASSLVDYSTQGKTQYF	TGTGCCAGCAGCTTAGTAGATTATTCGACTCAGGGAAAGACCCAGTACTTC	NA	17	TRBJ2-5	NA	TRBV11-2
CASSLDLGDYGYTF	TGTGCCAGCAGCTTGGACTTAGGAGATTATGGCTACACCTTC	NA	14	TRBJ1-2	NA	TRBV5-4
CASRPIPRDTSSQPQHF	TGTGCCAGTAGGCCCATTCCCCGGGACACCTCCAGTCAGCCCCAGCATTTT	NA	17	TRBJ1-5	NA	TRBV19
CSVEGQGENIQYF	TGCAGCGTTGAAGGACAGGGGGAAAACATTCAGTACTTC	TRBD1	13	TRBJ2-4	NA	TRBV29-1
CASSLPGQYSGNTIYF	TGTGCCAGTAGTCTCCCGGGACAATACTCTGGAAACACCATATATTTT	NA	16	TRBJ1-3	NA	TRBV19
CASSDGGEKLFF	TGTGCCAGCAGTGACGGGGGCGAAAAACTGTTTTTT	NA	12	TRBJ1-4	NA	TRBV6-4
CASSEWTGGNEQFF	TGTGCCAGCAGTGAATGGACAGGGGGGAATGAGCAGTTCTTC	TRBD1	14	TRBJ2-1	NA	TRBV2
CATSEEFYRPGTASTGELFF	TGTGCCACCAGTGAGGAGTTCTATCGTCCCGGGACAGCAAGTACCGGGGAGCTGTTTTTT	TRBD1	20	TRBJ2-2	NA	TRBV24-1
CASSLQGANSPLHF	TGTGCCAGCAGCTTACAGGGGGCCAATTCACCCCTCCACTTT	TRBD1	14	TRBJ1-6	NA	TRBV6-6
CASSLDRGNTEAFF	TGCGCCAGCAGCTTGGATCGGGGGAACACTGAAGCTTTCTTT	NA	14	TRBJ1-1	NA	TRBV5-1
CASSFGHSGANVLTF	TGTGCCAGCAGTTTCGGTCACTCTGGGGCCAACGTCCTGACTTTC	NA	15	TRBJ2-6	once	TRBV27
CASSQDGPNYGYTF	TGCGCCAGCAGCCAAGATGGCCCTAACTATGGCTACACCTTC	NA	14	TRBJ1-2	NA	TRBV4-1